The clone carrying this T cell receptor (beta chain) was observed a handful of times. Antigen: not known. The CDR3 has 14 amino acids. Germline assignment: CDR1 DFQATT and CDR2 SNEGSKA (reference sequence). Trimming cost V 6 bases and J 2 bases; bases outside gene matches: 9. These data come from a study of post-analysis software for immune sequencing data. Study observations and caveats: TRBV segments more frequent in patients than in controls numbered about five and included TRBV5-6, TRBV5-1 and TRBV20-1. Diversity measured as normalized Chao1 was significantly lower in multiple sclerosis patients than in controls.

The TCR beta cDNA libraries carried unique molecular identifiers. Once about 0.9 to 11 million T cells were used, hundreds of thousands of cDNA molecules resulted. MiXCR, run by TCRdb on the PCR reads, gives a single entry per CDR3 protein. The sample carries around 770,000 distinct CDR3 sequences, 46% recorded once. The chain employs TRBV20-1 and TRBJ2-7, with 8 bases that match TRBD1. The sequence was collected from a girl aged 5 to 17 with multiple sclerosis. Material: blood. As DNA, the CDR3 is TGCAGTGCCAGGGACAGGCGGAAGACCTACGAGCAGTACTTC. It is translated as CSARDRRKTYEQYF.